These 25 T cell receptor beta chains share one sample of origin, sequenced in a study of blood T cell repertoires in COVID-19. This table comes from immunoSEQ multiplex PCR, and its TCRdb copy is limited to in-frame clones, with some not included. The top ten hold more than 5% of the sample, which has 110,000 or so clones, 75% to 90% seen once. The sequencing sample was made of peripheral blood. These receptors were collected from a woman aged 55-69 years with COVID-19, enrolled during active disease.

This rearrangement joins TRBV27 to TRBJ1-5; 8 nucleotides agree with TRBD1. Germline CDR1 MNHEY, CDR2 SMNVEV (reference sequence). V trimming: 4 bases; J trimming: 2 bases; junction bases outside the gene matches: 1. The CDR3 is made up of 14 amino acids. Here the CDR3 reads CASSSQGGNQPQHF. CDR3 nucleotides: TGTGCCAGCAGTTCACAGGGGGGCAATCAGCCCCAGCATTTT.

This CDR3 reads CASSVLTAGPTREQYF. The CDR3 nucleotides read TGTGCCAGTAGTGTGCTAACAGCGGGTCCCACGCGGGAGCAGTACTTC. The chain recombines TRBV19 with TRBJ2-7; TRBD2 might be the D (6 bases). From germline, CDR1 is LNHDA and CDR2 SQIVND (reference sequence). Trimming left V 5 bases short and J 7 bases short, with 24 bases between. This CDR3 is 16 amino acids long.

The CDR3 is CASSPDGERNQPQHF. The CDR3 nucleotides are TGTGCCAGCAGCCCTGACGGGGAGCGCAATCAGCCCCAGCATTTT. The rearrangement uses TRBV11-1 and TRBJ1-5, with no clear D. V lost 5 bases and J lost 2, with 13 bases in between. This CDR3 is built from 15 residues. Germline CDR1 reads SGHAT; CDR2 reads FQDESV (reference sequence).

The V and J genes are TRBV5-1 and TRBJ1-3, with 9 bases matching TRBD1. CDR1 and CDR2 (germline): SGHRS, YFSETQ. The V gene end was trimmed by 1 base and the J gene end by 3 bases; junction bases not matched to a gene: 2. This CDR3 has 15 amino acids. The CDR3 DNA reads as TGCGCCAGCAGCTTGACAGGGGGCTTTGGAAACACCATATATTTT. Protein product: CASSLTGGFGNTIYF.

This clone was seen once. This chain links TRBV14 with TRBJ1-1; no clear D gene. CDR1 is SGHDN, CDR2 FVKESK, per germline. The CDR3 sequence is 13 residues long. Trimming took off 1 base at V and 10 bases at J, with 13 bases between the two ends. In nucleotides, the CDR3 is TGTGCCAGCAGCCAAGCGGGAGGCCAGCGAGCTTTCTTT. The encoded protein is CASSQAGGQRAFF.

This chain joins TRBV4-1 and TRBJ2-1, with TRBD1 matching 7 bases. The V gene's germline CDR1 is MGHRA and CDR2 YSYEKL. J lost 5 bases, V lost 2 bases, and 3 bases had no gene match. CDR3 length equals 14 residues. CDR3 nucleotide sequence: TGCGCCAGCAGCCAACTGGGACAGCACAATGAGCAGTTCTTC. Residues: CASSQLGQHNEQFF.

This clone was observed a single time. V gene TRBV5-8 combines with J gene TRBJ1-5; weak D call: TRBD1 (5 bases). CDR1 and CDR2 (germline): SGHTS, YDEGEE. This CDR3 region has 13 residues. The germline V and J ends were trimmed by 0 bases and 6 bases, with 7 bases remaining between them. CDR3 sequence (DNA): TGTGCCAGCAGCTTGGAAGGGGTTCAGCCCCAGCATTTT. Amino acids: CASSLEGVQPQHF.

This chain uses TRBV28 with TRBJ1-1, with D uncertain. This CDR3 region has 15 residues. V lost 6 bases and J 4 bases, leaving 18 bases between the germline ends. Germline V gives CDR1 MDHEN, CDR2 SYDVKM. The CDR3 region is CASSHHTEFGTEAFF. The CDR3 DNA reads TGTGCCAGCAGCCATCACACAGAGTTTGGCACTGAAGCTTTCTTT.

The genes are TRBV2 and TRBJ2-7; TRBD1 is a possible D gene (5 bases). CDR1 is SNHLY and CDR2 is FYNNEI in the germline V gene. V lost 3 bases and J 3 bases, leaving 15 bases between the germline ends. This CDR3 region has 15 residues. DNA for the CDR3: TGTGCCAGCAGTGATGGTCAGGGTGGGGTCTACGAGCAGTACTTC. It specifies CASSDGQGGVYEQYF.

This chain connects TRBV21-1 to TRBJ1-5; the table names TRBD1, a call not compared with the DNA. TRBV21-1 is described as a pseudogene. The CDR3 length is 13 residues. The CDR3: CASHPAGNQPQHF. Here the CDR3 DNA reads TGTGCCAGCCATCCGGCAGGAAATCAGCCCCAGCATTTT.

The chain is built from TRBV5-1 and TRBJ2-1; 8 nucleotides align to TRBD1. The CDR3 extends over 17 amino acids. The V segment lost 0 bases and the J segment 5 bases; nucleotides outside the gene matches: 10. Per the germline V gene, CDR1 is SGHRS and CDR2 is YFSETQ. CDR3: CASSLGQGTGVDNEQFF. The CDR3 nucleotides read TGCGCCAGCAGCTTGGGACAGGGGACCGGAGTGGACAATGAGCAGTTCTTC.

The genes are TRBV11-2 and TRBJ1-1; D might be TRBD1 (6 bases). CDR1 SGHAT and CDR2 FQNNGV come from the germline V gene. The V end lost 3 bases, the J end lost 8 bases, and 10 bases lay between the germline ends. This CDR3 is built from 12 residues. CDR3 DNA: TGTGCCAGCAGCTTCATGCAGGGGGAAGCTTTCTTT. As protein: CASSFMQGEAFF.

The chain has TRBV5-3 and TRBJ2-7; D remains ambiguous. TRBV5-3 is known as an ORF, though its function is uncertain. This CDR3 contains 14 residues. V dropped 0 bases and J dropped 8 bases, with 15 bases sitting between them. This CDR3 reads CARSLGRVPPQQYF. The CDR3, as DNA: TGTGCCAGAAGCTTGGGTCGGGTCCCCCCCCAGCAGTACTTC.

The gene calls are TRBV7-8 and TRBJ2-2, with 9 nucleotides matching TRBD1. Unmatched junction bases numbered 7, after V lost 6 bases and J lost 2 bases. The germline gives CDR1 SGHVS, CDR2 FQNEAQ. The CDR3 has 16 amino acids. CDR3 DNA sequence: TGTGCCAGCAGTGCTCGACAGGGGGTCAACACCGGGGAGCTGTTTTTT. Protein: CASSARQGVNTGELFF.

The chain joins TRBV6-4 to TRBJ1-1, with a possible D match to TRBD1 (6 bases). V dropped 2 bases and J dropped 5 bases, with 18 bases sitting between them. Germline V gives CDR1 MRHNA, CDR2 SNTAGT. The CDR3 contains 16 residues. The CDR3 DNA follows: TGTGCCAGCAGTGACCGGGACAAACCCTCCGGGACTGAAGCTTTCTTT. It translates to CASSDRDKPSGTEAFF.

The chain couples TRBV6-5 to TRBJ2-7; the D is unclear. Between the trimmed V and J ends, which lost 9 bases and 1 base, there was a span of 7 bases. The CDR3 is made up of 11 amino acids. The germline CDR1 and CDR2 sequences are MNHEY and SVGAGI. This CDR3 is CASQVSYEQYF. The CDR3 nucleotides read TGTGCCAGTCAGGTATCCTACGAGCAGTACTTC.

The V and J genes are TRBV3-1 (or the pseudogene TRBV3-2) and TRBJ2-3; 11 bases fit TRBD2. The CDR3 covers 19 residues. The ends lost 3 bases at V and 1 base at J; junction bases unmatched: 12. The germline V gene has CDR1 LGHDT and CDR2 YNNKEL (reference sequence). As DNA, the CDR3 is TGTGCCAGCAGCCATTTACTAGCGGGGGCCGCTCTGGGCACAGATACGCAGTATTTT. Its translation: CASSHLLAGAALGTDTQYF.

The chain recombines TRBV3-1 (or the pseudogene TRBV3-2) with TRBJ1-1; D is uncertain. Looked up from germline, CDR1 is LGHDT and CDR2 is YNNKEL (reference sequence). V lost 3 bases to trimming and J lost 5 bases, with 10 bases between them. The CDR3 spans 13 residues. This chain's CDR3 is CASSQNRGTEAFF. The CDR3 DNA is TGTGCCAGCAGCCAGAATCGGGGTACTGAAGCTTTCTTT.

The rearrangement links TRBV9 to TRBJ1-2; TRBD1 agrees at 7 bases. J lost 6 bases, V lost 3 bases, and 23 bases had no gene match. This CDR3 is built from 19 residues. CDR1 and CDR2 (germline): SGDLS, YYNGEE. The DNA for the CDR3 is TGTGCCAGCAGCGGTATACGCGGACGAGAGACAGGGACCTATCATGGCTACACCTTC. Translated: CASSGIRGRETGTYHGYTF.

The chain employs TRBV11-2 and TRBJ1-2; maybe TRBD1 (5 bases). Germline lookup yields CDR1 SGHAT and CDR2 FQNNGV. V gave up 5 bases and J gave up 8 bases, with 15 bases separating them. This CDR3 spans 13 amino acids. CDR3 sequence: CASSPGRGLGYTF. In DNA form, the CDR3 reads TGTGCCAGCAGCCCAGGGCGGGGGTTGGGCTACACCTTC.

The V gene is TRBV5-8, the J gene TRBJ1-2; D unclear. The CDR3 contains 13 residues. Germline loops: CDR1 SGHTS, CDR2 YDEGEE. V was clipped by 1 base and J by 2 bases, with 6 bases between them. For the CDR3, the DNA is TGTGCCAGCAGCTTGTATTCCAACTATGGCTACACCTTC. Encoded protein: CASSLYSNYGYTF.

The V gene is TRBV18, the J gene TRBJ2-3, with 12 nucleotides matching TRBD2. J gave up 0 bases and V 5 bases, and 3 bases lay outside the gene matches. The CDR3 spans 16 residues. CDR1 is KGHSH and CDR2 is LQKENI in the germline V gene. The CDR3 sequence: CASSAGTSGSTDTQYF. Written as DNA, the CDR3 is TGTGCCAGCTCAGCTGGGACTAGCGGGAGCACAGATACGCAGTATTTT.

The chain has TRBV15 and TRBJ1-2, with TRBD1 matching over 10 bases. V was clipped by 3 bases and J by 4 bases; unmatched bases: 5. The CDR3 contains 15 residues. Germline lookup yields CDR1 LNHNV and CDR2 YYDKDF (reference sequence). For the CDR3, the DNA is TGTGCCACCAGCAGGGAGACAGGGGGCGCCTATGGCTACACCTTC. It yields the protein CATSRETGGAYGYTF.

In DNA, the CDR3 is TGTGCCAGTAGTAAATCCCACACAGATACGCAGTATTTT. The encoded protein is CASSKSHTDTQYF. The V gene is TRBV19, the J gene TRBJ2-3; D is unresolved. CDR3 size: 13 residues. Germline values: CDR1 LNHDA, CDR2 SQIVND (reference sequence). V was clipped by 4 bases and J by 2 bases, with 7 bases between them.

J is TRBJ2-6 and V is TRBV3-1 (or the pseudogene TRBV3-2); D might be TRBD1 (5 bases). Germline CDR1 LGHDT, CDR2 YNNKEL (reference sequence). The CDR3 is made up of 15 amino acids. V gave up 4 bases and J gave up 4 bases, with 11 bases separating them. The CDR3 region has the DNA TGTGCCAGCAGCCCTGGGGCTGTGGGGGCCAACGTCCTGACTTTC. Translation gives CASSPGAVGANVLTF.